This is a list of T cell receptor beta chains from one sample in a study of T cells after yellow fever vaccination. Each CDR3 protein gets one entry after TCRdb re-called the 5' RACE reads with MiXCR. The table lists about 74,000 distinct CDR3 sequences, approximately 6.5% of them singletons. Sequencing used CD8+ T cells sorted from PBMCs, obtained 5 to 6 days after the first yellow fever vaccination. The receptors shown here come from a man younger than 35 who received the YFV17D yellow fever vaccine. Each CDR3 is given with its conserved first and last residue. A D gene is named only where the DNA matches it firmly. A clone size is listed for some rows: how often the clone was seen (once, few, many), or a class if it is expanded.

>TRBJ2-2|.|many|TRBV25-1
CASSESVTGELFF
TGTGCCAGCAGTGAATCGGTAACCGGGGAGCTGTTTTTT
>TRBJ1-3|.|few|TRBV24-1
CATSDSKGAGGNTIYF
TGTGCCACCAGTGATTCAAAAGGGGCCGGTGGAAACACCATATATTTT
>TRBJ2-5|.|.|TRBV6-1
CASGGGPLVETQYF
TGTGCCAGCGGGGGTGGGCCCCTTGTGGAGACCCAGTACTTC
>TRBJ2-1|.|many|TRBV12-3/TRBV12-4
CASSLAITGEFF
TGTGCCAGCAGTTTAGCCATCACGGGGGAGTTCTTC
>TRBJ2-7|.|.|TRBV6-6
CASSYSEDEQYF
TGTGCCAGCAGTTACTCGGAGGACGAGCAGTACTTC
>TRBJ2-1|TRBD2|many|TRBV5-4
CASSLGVASGGVVF
TGTGCCAGCAGCTTGGGGGTTGCGAGCGGGGGGGTGGTCTTC
>TRBJ2-3|TRBD2|.|TRBV5-4
CASSLKTGTSDIRDTQYF
TGTGCCAGCAGCTTAAAAACCGGGACTAGCGACATCAGAGATACGCAGTATTTT
>TRBJ1-1|.|many|TRBV7-2
CASSLAAGVNTEAFF
TGTGCCAGCAGCTTAGCCGCAGGGGTGAACACTGAAGCTTTCTTT
>TRBJ2-3|TRBD1|.|TRBV2
CAISFIVREDRGADTQYF
TGTGCCATCAGTTTCATCGTCCGTGAGGACAGGGGGGCAGATACGCAGTATTTT
>TRBJ1-1|.|few|TRBV4-3
CASSQLEGTEAFF
TGCGCCAGCAGCCAATTGGAGGGGACTGAAGCTTTCTTT
>TRBJ2-2|.|many|TRBV14
CASSPFPQGYTGELFF
TGTGCCAGCAGCCCATTCCCCCAGGGATACACCGGGGAGCTGTTTTTT
>TRBJ2-4|.|few|TRBV27
CASSSKSFLGAKNIQYF
TGTGCCAGCAGTTCTAAATCGTTCCTGGGAGCCAAAAACATTCAGTACTTC
>TRBJ2-5|TRBD1|.|TRBV4-3
CASSQTQGAGETQYF
TGCGCCAGCAGCCAGACTCAGGGGGCAGGGGAGACCCAGTACTTC
>TRBJ1-5|.|.|TRBV6-2/TRBV6-3
CASSLGGRQPQHF
TGTGCCAGCAGCTTGGGAGGACGGCAGCCCCAGCATTTT
>TRBJ1-1|.|many|TRBV4-3
CASSQDSTGSQVEAFF
TGCGCCAGCAGCCAAGATAGTACAGGCAGTCAGGTTGAAGCTTTCTTT
>TRBJ2-1|.|many|TRBV12-3/TRBV12-4
CASTPGGEQFF
TGTGCCAGCACCCCGGGCGGTGAGCAGTTCTTC
>TRBJ2-7|.|many|TRBV27
CASSLSVGGLGYEQYF
TGTGCCAGCAGTTTATCAGTTGGAGGGTTGGGCTACGAGCAGTACTTC
>TRBJ2-7|.|.|TRBV27
CASSSGRAAHEQYF
TGTGCCAGCAGCTCGGGCAGGGCGGCCCACGAGCAGTACTTC
>TRBJ1-2|.|many|TRBV5-1
CASSPGGGLNYGYTF
TGCGCCAGCAGCCCGGGGGGCGGACTCAACTATGGCTACACCTTC
>TRBJ2-2|TRBD1|.|TRBV7-9
CASSLLPGTGETGELFF
TGTGCCAGCAGCTTATTACCCGGGACAGGGGAAACCGGGGAGCTGTTTTTT
>TRBJ2-7|TRBD2|few|TRBV13
CASSFGLAAYEQYF
TGTGCCAGCAGCTTCGGACTAGCGGCTTACGAGCAGTACTTC
>TRBJ2-5|.|many|TRBV5-1
CASSPGWPDQETQYF
TGCGCCAGCAGCCCTGGTTGGCCCGACCAAGAGACCCAGTACTTC
>TRBJ1-5|TRBD1|few|TRBV5-6
CASSLAQGEYQPQHF
TGTGCCAGCAGCTTGGCGCAGGGGGAATATCAGCCCCAGCATTTT
>TRBJ2-2|.|few|TRBV5-1
CASSIRHPGAGELFF
TGCGCCAGCAGCATACGACACCCGGGGGCGGGGGAGCTGTTTTTT
>TRBJ2-7|.|.|TRBV6-5
CASSSFGTGIGEQYF
TGTGCCAGCAGTTCATTCGGGACGGGCATCGGAGAGCAGTACTTC
>TRBJ1-1|.|few|TRBV7-2
CASSPARGGNLTEAFF
TGTGCCAGCAGCCCCGCAAGAGGGGGTAATCTGACTGAAGCTTTCTTT
>TRBJ2-1|TRBD1|few|TRBV27
CASSSGTGPNEQFF
TGTGCCAGCAGTTCCGGGACAGGCCCAAATGAGCAGTTCTTC
>TRBJ1-1|.|.|TRBV4-1
CASSRWGETEAFF
TGCGCCAGCAGTCGTTGGGGAGAAACTGAAGCTTTCTTT